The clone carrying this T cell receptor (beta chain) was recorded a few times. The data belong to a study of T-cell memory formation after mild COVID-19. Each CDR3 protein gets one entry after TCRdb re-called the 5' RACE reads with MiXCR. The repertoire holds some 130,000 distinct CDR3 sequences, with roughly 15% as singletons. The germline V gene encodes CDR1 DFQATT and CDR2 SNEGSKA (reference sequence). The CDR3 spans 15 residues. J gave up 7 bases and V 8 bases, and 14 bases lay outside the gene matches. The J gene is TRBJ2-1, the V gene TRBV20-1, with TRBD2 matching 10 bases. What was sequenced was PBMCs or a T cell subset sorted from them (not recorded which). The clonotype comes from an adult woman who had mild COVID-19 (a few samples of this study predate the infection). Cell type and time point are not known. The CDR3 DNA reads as TGCAGTACCGGTCGCCAGGTAGCGGGAGGTAATGAGCAGTTCTTC. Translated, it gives CSTGRQVAGGNEQFF.